What follows are 8 T cell receptor beta chains derived from one specimen sequenced in a study of T-cell reconstitution after alpha-beta-depleted transplantation in children. Construction of the TCRbeta library involved unique molecular identifiers. TCRdb analysed the PCR reads with MiXCR anew, one entry per CDR3 protein. The top ten hold 9.5% to 13% of the sample, which has around 250,000 distinct CDR3 sequences, more than 8% seen once. The sample was PBMCs from the stem cell graft donor, taken from the stem cell graft. These receptors originate from a human donor who donated a stem cell graft to a child with SCID.

This clonotype came up a few times. The V gene is TRBV11-2, the J gene TRBJ1-1; D not resolved. Trimming left V 0 bases short and J 7 bases short, with 18 bases between. Per the germline V gene, CDR1 is SGHAT and CDR2 is FQNNGV. CDR3 length: 16 amino acids. The CDR3 DNA is TGTGCCAGCAGCTTAGATGGGCCAGGTTGGCGGGGTGAAGCTTTCTTT. Translating it yields CASSLDGPGWRGEAFF.

This clonotype was recorded a few times. The J gene is TRBJ1-1, the V gene TRBV5-1, with D uncertain. There are 13 residues in the CDR3. Looked up from germline, CDR1 is SGHRS and CDR2 is YFSETQ. V dropped 4 bases and J dropped 4 bases, with 11 bases sitting between them. The CDR3 DNA follows: TGCGCCAGCAGCCCCTGGGTTCTCACTGAAGCTTTCTTT. Protein product: CASSPWVLTEAFF.

This clonotype came up many times. The genes are TRBV10-3 and TRBJ2-7; D may match TRBD1 or TRBD2 (6 bases each). The CDR3 runs to 14 residues. Germline V gene lookup returns CDR1 ENHRY and CDR2 SYGVKD. V was trimmed by 7 bases and J by 2 bases, leaving 15 bases between them. CDR3 in DNA: TGTGCCATCATGGCGGGACACCTAACCTACGAGCAGTACTTC. Translation: CAIMAGHLTYEQYF.

This clonotype was seen more than once but under ten times. The chain employs TRBV6-5 and TRBJ2-7; 11 bases agree with TRBD1. After removal of 4 bases from V and 9 bases from J, the junction contained 5 bases not matched to a gene. This CDR3 has 13 residues. Germline-derived CDR1 and CDR2 are MNHEY and SVGAGI. CDR3 residues: CASSWDRGFLQYF. The CDR3 DNA is TGTGCCAGCAGTTGGGACAGGGGGTTCCTGCAGTACTTC.

In its sample, this clonotype was seen a few times. The chain employs TRBV6-1 and TRBJ2-7, with D tentatively TRBD1 or TRBD2 (5 bases each). V dropped 5 bases and J dropped 1 base, with 12 bases sitting between them. The germline gives CDR1 MNHNS, CDR2 SASEGT. CDR3 length: 14 residues. The CDR3 region is CASSTGTLSYEQYF. For the CDR3, the DNA is TGTGCCAGCAGTACCGGGACGCTATCCTACGAGCAGTACTTC.

A word on this clonotype: Its ends do not fully match the called genes, so a read error is possible. The chain employs TRBV12-3 or TRBV12-4 and TRBJ2-7; D unclear. The CDR3 is 15 residues long. CDR3 sequence reads: CASSLRYPSVYEQYF. CDR3 DNA: TGTGCCAGCAGTTTAAGGTACCCGTCGGTTTACGAGCAATACTTC.

In its sample, this clonotype was seen a few times. This chain uses TRBV12-3 or TRBV12-4 with TRBJ1-1, with D possibly TRBD1 on 6 matching bases. With 3 bases removed from V and 6 bases from J, the gap between germline ends came to 14 bases. The CDR3 sequence is 14 residues long. CDR3 nucleotides: TGTGCCAGCAGTTTTTGGGGGGCAGCGGCTGAAGCTTTCTTT. Protein: CASSFWGAAAEAFF.

A few counts support this clonotype. V gene TRBV4-1 combines with J gene TRBJ1-1, with D possibly matching TRBD1 (6 bases). CDR1 is MGHRA and CDR2 is YSYEKL in the germline V gene. The CDR3 covers 15 residues. V dropped 4 bases and J dropped 0 bases, with 12 bases sitting between them. The CDR3 bases are TGCGCCAGCAGCCCAAACAGGGCCCTGAACACTGAAGCTTTCTTT. Protein: CASSPNRALNTEAFF.